This paragraph reports one TCR beta chain. Its antigen is not known. The record originates from a study of T-cell reconstitution after alpha-beta-depleted transplantation in children. General study results and limits: Expanded clones from the graft, numbering several hundred, reportedly supplied alpha-beta T cells about two months after transplant. T cells produced anew were the main source of T-cell counts and diversity one year after transplant. For some patients, TCRbeta diversity was high at day 60 because of recipient T cells and thymic progenitors that survived.

Unique molecular identifiers featured in how the TCRbeta library was prepared. TCRdb used MiXCR to reprocess the PCR reads, holding one entry per CDR3 protein. Among 400,000 to 450,000 distinct CDR3 sequences listed, around 46% were seen once. CDR3 length: 12 amino acids. CDR1 is DFQATT and CDR2 is SNEGSKA in the germline V gene (reference sequence). V gene TRBV20-1 combines with J gene TRBJ1-2; 7 bases are a match to TRBD1. This receptor was taken from a girl aged 2 to 10 with aplastic anemia, due to receive a stem cell transplant. The source material was PBMCs, sampled before TCRalphabeta/CD19-depleted stem cell transplant. The DNA of the CDR3 is TGCAGCGTGACAGGGTCACGTTATGGCTACACCTTC. This gives the protein CSVTGSRYGYTF.